This T cell receptor beta chain comes out of a study of blood T cell repertoires in COVID-19. At the level of the study: Some COVID-19 samples were acute and others convalescent; all came from the United States, Italy and Spain. T cells, B-cell-depleted T cells, or PBMCs provided the cDNA or gDNA that served as material.

Germline trimming cut 1 base from V and 0 bases from J; bases unmatched to any gene: 3. The CDR3 extends over 15 amino acids. The germline V gene has CDR1 SGHNT and CDR2 YENEEA. In the study's own analysis: Nucleated cell counts were estimated from reference gene primer amplification. Sequencing used immunoSEQ multiplex PCR; TCRdb keeps in-frame clones, though not all of them. Clone size and V and J calls were adopted from that table, with D and trimming inferred from the DNA. The table shows over 120,000 clones, with 80% to 85% occurring only once. This chain links TRBV11-3 with TRBJ2-7; TRBD1 aligns across 7 bases. Sequencing was carried out using peripheral blood. This receptor was obtained from a woman between 55 and 75 years old with acute or convalescent COVID-19. The DNA of the CDR3 is TGTGCCAGCAGCTTAGGGGGACAGAGCTCCTACGAGCAGTACTTC. Translation gives CASSLGGQSSYEQYF.